Listed below are T cell receptor beta chains from one sample, sequenced in a study of T cell repertoires in cytomegalovirus infection. TCRdb fed the reads into MiXCR, producing one record per CDR3 protein. The data show about 250,000 distinct CDR3 sequences, about a sixth seen once. The sequencing input was CD8+ T cells from PBMCs. The receptors stem from a human donor in good health (CMV status not recorded). Some clones in this sample may be carry-over from other donors' samples. The conserved cysteine and the conserved F or W are not part of the CDR3 here. D genes are given only for firm matches. Size is omitted from some rows. Given values are once, few, many or a class for expanded clones.

j_gene | d_gene | abundance | v_gene | CDR3aa
TRBJ2-7 | TRBD1 | many | TRBV7-2 | ASSLGTESYEQY
TRBJ1-2 | - | many | TRBV7-9 | ASSLAGDGETNYGYT
TRBJ2-7 | - | - | TRBV19 | ASSQPDSYEQY
TRBJ2-1 | - | many | TRBV7-2 | ASRDPTDSSYNEQF
TRBJ2-7 | TRBD2 | few | TRBV5-1 | ASSEDESLAGGSSYEQY
TRBJ1-1 | TRBD1 | few | TRBV10-3 | AISPNRGWDTEAF
TRBJ1-2 | - | many | TRBV7-8 | ASSLVGQGDYGYT
TRBJ2-5 | - | - | TRBV12-3/TRBV12-4 | ASSSYRDNQGTQY
TRBJ1-1 | - | - | TRBV6-1 | ASSEDHGGPGTEAF
TRBJ2-5 | - | many | TRBV12-3/TRBV12-4 | ASSFDLTQY
TRBJ1-1 | - | few | TRBV6-5 | ASSFNGQNTEAF
TRBJ2-3 | TRBD2 | many | TRBV6-1 | ASSLAEDTQY
TRBJ2-1 | TRBD2 | few | TRBV24-1 | ATSFGGDYNEQF
TRBJ1-2 | - | - | TRBV19 | ASRDARGGYT
TRBJ2-7 | TRBD2 | - | TRBV7-2 | ASSLGLAGAPYEQY